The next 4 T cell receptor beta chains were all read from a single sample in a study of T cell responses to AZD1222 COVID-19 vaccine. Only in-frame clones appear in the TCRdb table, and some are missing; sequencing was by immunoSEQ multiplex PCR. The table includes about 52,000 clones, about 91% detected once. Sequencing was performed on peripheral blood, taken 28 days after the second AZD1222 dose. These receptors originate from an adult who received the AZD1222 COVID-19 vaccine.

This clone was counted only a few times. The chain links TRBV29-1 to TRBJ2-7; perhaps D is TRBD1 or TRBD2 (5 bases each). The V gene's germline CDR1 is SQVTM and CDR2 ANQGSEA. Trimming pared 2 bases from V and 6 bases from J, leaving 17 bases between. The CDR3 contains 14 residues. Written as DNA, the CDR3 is TGCAGCGTTGAAATTAGAGGGGCCCTCCGCGAGCAGTACTTC. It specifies CSVEIRGALREQYF.

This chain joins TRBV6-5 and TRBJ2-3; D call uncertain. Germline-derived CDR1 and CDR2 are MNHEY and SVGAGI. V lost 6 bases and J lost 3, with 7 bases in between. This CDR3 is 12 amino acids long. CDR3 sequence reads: CASRDTTDTQYF. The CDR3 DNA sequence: TGTGCCAGCAGGGATACTACAGATACGCAGTATTTT.

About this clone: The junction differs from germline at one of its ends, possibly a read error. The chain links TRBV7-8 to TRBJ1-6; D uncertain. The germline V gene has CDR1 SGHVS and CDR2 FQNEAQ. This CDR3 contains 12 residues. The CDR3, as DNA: TGTGCCAGCAGCCAGAATAACTCACCCCTCCACTTT. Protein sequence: CASSQNNSPLHF. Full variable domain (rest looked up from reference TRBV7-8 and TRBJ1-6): GAGVSQSPRYKVAKRGQDVALRCDPISGHVSLFWYQQALGQGPEFLTYFQNEAQLDKSGLPSDRFFAERPEGSVSTLKIQRTQQEDSAVYLCASSQNNSPLHFGNGTRLTVT.

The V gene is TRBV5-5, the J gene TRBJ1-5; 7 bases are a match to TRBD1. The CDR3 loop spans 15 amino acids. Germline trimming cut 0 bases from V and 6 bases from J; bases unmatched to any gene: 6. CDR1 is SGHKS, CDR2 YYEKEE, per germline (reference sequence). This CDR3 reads CASSLVPQGGQPQHF. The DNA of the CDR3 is TGTGCCAGCAGCTTGGTCCCCCAGGGGGGTCAGCCCCAGCATTTT.